This entry describes one T cell receptor beta chain. Its antigen is unknown. The record originates from a study of shared clonotypes between healthy human individuals. Trimming removed 5 bases at V and 0 bases at J, with 16 bases between. The CDR3 runs to 16 residues. The germline V gene encodes CDR1 SEHNR and CDR2 FQNEAQ (reference sequence). Study-wide points: Clonotypes shared by all four sorted-subset donors had higher generation probabilities than non-shared clonotypes.

When replicate PCRs were run on sorted subsets, they used roughly 0.2 ug DNA, 30,000 to 35,000 T cell genomes. The repertoire was sequenced with immunoSEQ multiplex PCR; TCRdb's copy has only in-frame clones and lacks some. Seen here are about 1.5 million clones, nearly 99% observed once, and the top ten hold 0.45%. This TCR derives from a man aged 30-40 years in good health. The sequenced sample was naive CD4+ T cells sorted from blood. Subset: CD45RA+ positively selected. The chain recombines TRBV7-9 with TRBJ1-1; weak D call: TRBD1 (5 bases). The CDR3: CASSRKQATMNTEAFF. CDR3 in DNA: TGTGCCAGCAGCCGAAAACAGGCAACAATGAACACTGAAGCTTTCTTT.